The 12 T cell receptor beta chains in this list originate from one sample, sequenced in a study of blood T cell repertoires in COVID-19. Data came from immunoSEQ multiplex PCR; TCRdb stores just in-frame clones and leaves some out. The sample holds about 350,000 clones, about 90% seen once. Sequenced input: PBMCs or T cells enriched from blood (not recorded which). The receptors come from a woman aged 25 to 45 who had been exposed to COVID-19.

The rearrangement joins TRBV12-5 to TRBJ2-1; 9 bases agree with TRBD2. The CDR3 has 15 residues. The ends lost 6 bases at V and 6 bases at J; junction bases unmatched: 9. CDR1 and CDR2 from the germline V gene are LGHNT and FRNRAP. CDR3 sequence (DNA): TGTGCTAGTGGCCCCTTAGCGGGAGAGATCAATGAGCAGTTCTTC. Encoded protein: CASGPLAGEINEQFF. Filled out from reference TRBV12-5 and TRBJ2-1, the complete variable domain reads DARVTQTPRHKVTEMGQEVTMRCQPILGHNTVFWYRQTMMQGLELLAYFRNRAPLDDSGMPKDRFSAEMPDATLATLKIQPSEPRDSAVYFCASGPLAGEINEQFFGPGTRLTVL.

The rearrangement uses TRBV28 and TRBJ1-1; 8 nucleotides align to TRBD1. The germline V gene has CDR1 MDHEN and CDR2 SYDVKM. The junction had 7 bases not matched to a gene; V was cut back by 10 bases and J by 6 bases. This CDR3 is built from 12 residues. CDR3: CATKTGVAEAFF. CDR3 in DNA: TGTGCCACCAAGACAGGGGTGGCTGAAGCTTTCTTT.

This clone was observed a few times. The chain links TRBV12-3 or TRBV12-4 to TRBJ1-2; D not resolved. The CDR3 length is 12 residues. With 0 bases removed from V and 7 bases from J, the gap between germline ends came to 6 bases. As DNA, the CDR3 is TGTGCCAGCAGTTTAGCGCTGAGTGGCTACACCTTC. It encodes CASSLALSGYTF.

The V call is TRBV29-1, the J call TRBJ2-7, with 9 bases aligning to TRBD1. After removal of 4 bases from V and 5 bases from J, the junction contained 9 bases not matched to a gene. The germline V gene has CDR1 SQVTM and CDR2 ANQGSEA. CDR3 size: 14 residues. The CDR3 nucleotides read TGCAGCGTTGGCCCGGACAGGGGTGGCCACGAGCAGTACTTC. Protein product: CSVGPDRGGHEQYF.

The genes are TRBV5-1 and TRBJ2-3, with no clear D. Germline assignment: CDR1 SGHRS and CDR2 YFSETQ. V was clipped by 9 bases and J by 2 bases, with 10 bases between them. This CDR3 has 12 amino acids. The CDR3 spells CATAENTDTQYF. CDR3 coding DNA: TGCGCCACCGCGGAGAACACAGATACGCAGTATTTT.

This chain joins TRBV7-2 and TRBJ2-7; 9 positions match TRBD1. The junction had 8 bases not matched to a gene; V was cut back by 5 bases and J by 3 bases. CDR1 is SGHTA and CDR2 is FQGNSA in the germline V gene. There are 15 residues in the CDR3. The CDR3 reads CASSLGQGTYYEQYF. CDR3 DNA: TGTGCCAGCAGCCTGGGACAGGGAACCTACTACGAGCAGTACTTC.

The rearrangement uses TRBV5-1 and TRBJ2-3, with 8 bases that match TRBD2. The CDR3 spans 15 residues. The V gene's germline CDR1 is SGHRS and CDR2 YFSETQ. V lost 1 base to trimming and J lost 2 bases; unmatched junction nucleotides: 3. The CDR3 protein is CASSLREGLTDTQYF. DNA for the CDR3: TGCGCCAGCAGCTTGCGGGAGGGCCTCACAGATACGCAGTATTTT.

This clone was counted a single time. The chain couples TRBV9 to TRBJ2-1; 11 bases fit TRBD2. This CDR3 is 17 amino acids long. CDR1 and CDR2 from the germline V gene are SGDLS and YYNGEE. J was trimmed by 8 bases and V by 0 bases; bases with no gene match: 10. In DNA, the CDR3 is TGTGCCAGCAGCGTAGAAAGTAGCGGGAGGGGACCGCATGAGCAGTTCTTC. Protein product: CASSVESSGRGPHEQFF.

The chain is built from TRBV5-1 and TRBJ2-1; TRBD2 aligns across 7 bases. Germline V CDR1 and CDR2: SGHRS, YFSETQ. CDR3 size: 15 residues. The junction had 12 bases not matched to a gene; V was cut back by 9 bases and J by 3 bases. In nucleotides, the CDR3 is TGCGCCACCCGGGAGGCCGGGACGGTCTACAATGAGCAGTTCTTC. It codes for CATREAGTVYNEQFF.

The V and J genes are TRBV19 and TRBJ1-2; D is undetermined. Germline CDR1 reads LNHDA; CDR2 reads SQIVND (reference sequence). The CDR3 covers 13 residues. Trimming left V 4 bases short and J 13 bases short, with 19 bases between. The CDR3 region has the DNA TGTGCCAGTAGTACCCCCTTGACACCGCCAGTCACCTTC. Its protein is CASSTPLTPPVTF. The variable domain in full, with the rest retrieved from reference TRBV19 and TRBJ1-2, is DGGITQSPKYLFRKEGQNVTLSCEQNLNHDAMYWYRQDPGQGLRLIYYSQIVNDFQKGDIAEGYSVSREKKESFPLTVTSAQKNPTAFYLCASSTPLTPPVTFGSGTRLTVV.

The chain uses TRBV28 and TRBJ1-1; tentatively, D is TRBD1 (5 bases). V gave up 4 bases and J gave up 4 bases, with 13 bases separating them. Germline assignment: CDR1 MDHEN and CDR2 SYDVKM. CDR3 length: 14 residues. CDR3 protein: CASSSPGVSTEAFF. Written as DNA, the CDR3 is TGTGCCAGCAGTTCTCCGGGGGTGAGCACTGAAGCTTTCTTT.

The chain couples TRBV30 to TRBJ1-4, with a tentative D call TRBD1 (5 bases). The V gene's germline CDR1 is GTSNPN and CDR2 SVGIG (reference sequence). Between the trimmed V and J ends, which lost 0 bases and 8 bases, there was a span of 16 bases. This CDR3 contains 15 residues. The CDR3 sequence is CAWSVLNSGAEKLFF. The CDR3 nucleotides are TGTGCCTGGAGTGTACTAAACAGCGGGGCGGAAAAACTGTTTTTT. Filled out from reference TRBV30 and TRBJ1-4, the complete variable domain reads SQTIHQWPATLVQPVGSPLSLECTVEGTSNPNLYWYRQAAGRGLQLLFYSVGIGQISSEVPQNLSASRPQDRQFILSSKKLLLSDSGFYLCAWSVLNSGAEKLFFGSGTQLSVL.